A selection of T cell receptor beta chains follows, all from one sample in a study of shared T cell receptors in the human thymus. The table came from immunoSEQ multiplex PCR; TCRdb's copy has only in-frame clones and leaves some out. The sample contains over 65,000 clones, roughly 95% of which appear only once. What was sequenced was thymocytes. The receptor set was obtained from a human donor. Both conserved end residues are part of each CDR3. A D gene is named only where the DNA matches it firmly.

>TRBV6-1|TRBJ2-5|TRBD2
CASSEGGGETQYF
TGTGCCAGCAGTGAGGGGGGGGGTGAGACCCAGTACTTC
>TRBV4-3|TRBJ1-2|NA
CASSQDGAANYGYTF
TGCGCCAGCAGCCAAGATGGGGCAGCTAACTATGGCTACACCTTC
>TRBV4-2|TRBJ1-5|NA
CASSPSVGQPQHF
TGTGCCAGCAGCCCGTCGGTAGGGCAGCCCCAGCATTTT
>TRBV5-1|TRBJ2-3|NA
CVSSLGQCSSSADTQYF
TGCGTCAGCAGCTTGGGTCAGTGCTCTTCCTCCGCAGATACGCAGTATTTT
>TRBV13|TRBJ2-3|TRBD2
CASSRAGGAPDTQYF
TGTGCCAGCAGCCGAGCGGGGGGGGCCCCAGATACGCAGTATTTT
>TRBV5-1|TRBJ2-5|NA
CASSLASGTQYF
TGCGCCAGCAGCTTGGCATCGGGGACCCAGTACTTC
>TRBV7-9|TRBJ1-3|NA
CASSVTTGQRNTIYF
TGTGCCAGCAGCGTAACAACCGGACAGCGAAACACCATATATTTT
>TRBV6-1|TRBJ1-6|NA
CASSESREGRNSPLHF
TGTGCCAGCAGTGAATCCCGGGAGGGGCGAAATTCACCCCTCCACTTT
>TRBV13|TRBJ1-3|NA
CASSPRVYSGNTIYF
TGTGCCAGCAGCCCCAGGGTTTACTCTGGAAACACCATATATTTT
>TRBV19|TRBJ2-5|TRBD1
CASRGTAQETQYF
TGTGCCAGTAGAGGGACAGCCCAAGAGACCCAGTACTTC
>TRBV21-1|TRBJ1-6|NA
CASSKGPNNSPLHF
TGTGCCAGCAGCAAGGGTCCCAATAATTCACCCCTCCACTTT